Given below is one T cell receptor beta chain in context. Antigen unknown. The junction shows a germline mismatch at one end, possibly a read error. Study results and limitations: Tumor Treg TCRs overlapped most with tumor naive CD4+ cells.

Germline CDR1 and CDR2: MGHDK and SYGVNS. This CDR3 has 12 residues. Constant-region reverse primers amplified full-length variable regions, followed by semi-nested Nested Universal Primer A PCR. MiXCR, applied by TCRdb to the 5' RACE reads, yields one record per CDR3 protein. The table shows about 47,000 distinct CDR3 sequences, with more than 25% occurring only once. Material: naive CD4+ T cells sorted from blood. The sample's subset: naive CD4+ T cells, CD4+CD45RA+CD25-. The TCR comes from a female donor with breast cancer. V is TRBV25-1 and J is TRBJ1-1; TRBD1 might be the D (5 bases). DNA for the CDR3: TGTACCAGCAGTGGACAGAACACTGAAGCTTTCTTT. Protein: CTSSGQNTEAFF.